This TCR beta chain was identified during a study of cytomegalovirus exposure and HLA in healthy donors. Using immunoSEQ multiplex PCR, the repertoire was profiled, and TCRdb retains in-frame clones only, with some absent. Among about 140,000 clones listed, 84% were seen once. As concerns this clone: Its antigen is still unknown.

Study-wide points: Researchers catalogued over 150 TCR beta chains as cytomegalovirus-associated. Reports described diagnosis of cytomegalovirus status by the classifier as highly specific and sensitive. TCR clusters originating in the first cohort tended to co-occur in the 100 to 150 validation repertoires, according to a later analysis. The dataset shows that most TCR sequences were rare, while some public TCRs occurred in many donors.

Material: PBMCs. The source is a woman between 25 and 40 years old in good health and CMV-seronegative.

CDR3 in amino acids: CATSKTHLTRQGKTGELFF. CDR3 nucleotide sequence: TGTGCCACCAGCAAAACTCACCTTACAAGACAGGGAAAAACCGGGGAGCTGTTTTTT. The rearrangement joins TRBV15 to TRBJ2-2, with 7 bases identical to TRBD1. Trimming cost V 4 bases and J 5 bases; bases outside gene matches: 19. This CDR3 is built from 19 residues. Per the germline V gene, CDR1 is LNHNV and CDR2 is YYDKDF (reference sequence).